This TCR beta chain was sequenced in a study of cytomegalovirus exposure and HLA in healthy donors. In its sample, this clone was seen a few times. PCR primers comprised 60 Vbeta and 13 Jbeta primers. TCRdb keeps only in-frame clones here, not all; method: immunoSEQ multiplex PCR. In the table there are roughly 160,000 clones, around 84% of which are singletons. This CDR3 is built from 15 residues. Germline V gives CDR1 KGHSH, CDR2 LQKENI. J was trimmed by 4 bases and V by 4 bases; bases with no gene match: 6. V gene TRBV18 combines with J gene TRBJ1-1; 10 positions match TRBD1. Sequencing used PBMCs. The receptor was derived from a boy aged 2 to 9 in good health and CMV-seronegative. CDR3: CASSLSGQGGTEAFF. CDR3 DNA sequence: TGTGCCAGCTCACTCTCTGGACAGGGGGGCACTGAAGCTTTCTTT.